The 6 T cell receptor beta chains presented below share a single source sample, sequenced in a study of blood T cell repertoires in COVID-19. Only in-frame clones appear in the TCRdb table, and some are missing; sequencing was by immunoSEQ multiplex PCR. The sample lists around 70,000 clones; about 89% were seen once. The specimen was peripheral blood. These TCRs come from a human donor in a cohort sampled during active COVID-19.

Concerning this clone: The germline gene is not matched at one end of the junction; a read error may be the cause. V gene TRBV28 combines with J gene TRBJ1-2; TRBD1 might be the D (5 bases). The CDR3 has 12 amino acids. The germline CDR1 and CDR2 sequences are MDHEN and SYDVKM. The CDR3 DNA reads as TGTGCCAGCAGAATTCAGGGCAATGGCCACACCTTC. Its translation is CASRIQGNGHTF.

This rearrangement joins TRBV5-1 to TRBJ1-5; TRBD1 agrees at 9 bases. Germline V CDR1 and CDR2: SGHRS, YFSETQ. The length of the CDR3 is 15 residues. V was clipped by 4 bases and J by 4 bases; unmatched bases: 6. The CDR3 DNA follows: TGCGCCAGCAGCCTGACAGGGGGGGGAAATCAGCCCCAGCATTTT. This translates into CASSLTGGGNQPQHF.

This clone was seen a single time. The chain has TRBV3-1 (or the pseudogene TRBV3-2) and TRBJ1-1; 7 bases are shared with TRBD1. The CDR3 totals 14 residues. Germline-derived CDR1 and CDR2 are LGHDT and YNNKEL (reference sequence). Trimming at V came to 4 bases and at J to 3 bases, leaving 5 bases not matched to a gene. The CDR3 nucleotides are TGTGCCAGCAGCCGAGGGACAGAGCACACTGAAGCTTTCTTT. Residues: CASSRGTEHTEAFF.

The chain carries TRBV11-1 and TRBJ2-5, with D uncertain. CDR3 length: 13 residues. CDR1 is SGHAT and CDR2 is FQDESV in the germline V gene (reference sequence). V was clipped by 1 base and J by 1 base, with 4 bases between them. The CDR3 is CASSLVSQETQYF. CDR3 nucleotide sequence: TGTGCCAGCAGCTTAGTATCCCAAGAGACCCAGTACTTC.

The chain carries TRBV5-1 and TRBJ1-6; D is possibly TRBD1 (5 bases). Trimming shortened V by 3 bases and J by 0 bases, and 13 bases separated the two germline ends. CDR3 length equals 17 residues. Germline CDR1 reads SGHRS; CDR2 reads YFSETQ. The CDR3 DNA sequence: TGCGCCAGCAGCTGGGGACTTCGGAGCTCCTATAATTCACCCCTCCACTTT. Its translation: CASSWGLRSSYNSPLHF.

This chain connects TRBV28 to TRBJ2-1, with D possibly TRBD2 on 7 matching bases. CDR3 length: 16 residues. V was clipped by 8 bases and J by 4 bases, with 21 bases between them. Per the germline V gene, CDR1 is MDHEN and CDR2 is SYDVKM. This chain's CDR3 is CASQGGGSSEYNEQFF. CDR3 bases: TGTGCCAGCCAGGGCGGGGGCAGCTCAGAGTACAATGAGCAGTTCTTC.